The present entry profiles one T cell receptor beta chain with its context. The CDR3 runs to 13 residues. Germline CDR1 SEHNR, CDR2 FQNEAQ (reference sequence). Deletions cut 2 bases from V and 5 bases from J, with 9 bases between. Clones were sequenced by immunoSEQ multiplex PCR, and TCRdb holds only the in-frame ones, with some missing. The sample includes around 83,000 clones, less than 85% of them seen just once. These data are taken from a study of T cells in localized non-small cell lung cancer. The clonotype originates from a man between 40 and 75 years old with stage II squamous cell lung carcinoma. Sequencing used PBMCs, obtained before any cancer treatment. This rearrangement joins TRBV7-9 to TRBJ1-1, with D possibly being TRBD1 (6 bases). The CDR3 DNA reads TGTGCCAGCAGCTTACAGGGGAGAACTGAAGCTTTCTTT. Translation: CASSLQGRTEAFF.